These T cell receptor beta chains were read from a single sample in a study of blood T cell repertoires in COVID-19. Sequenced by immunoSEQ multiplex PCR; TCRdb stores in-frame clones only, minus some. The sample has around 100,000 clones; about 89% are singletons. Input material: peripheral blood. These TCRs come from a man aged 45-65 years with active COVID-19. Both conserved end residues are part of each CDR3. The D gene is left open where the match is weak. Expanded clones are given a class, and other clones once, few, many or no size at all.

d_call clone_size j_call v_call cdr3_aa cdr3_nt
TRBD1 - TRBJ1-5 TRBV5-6 CASSLGQGVGQPQHF TGTGCCAGCAGCTTAGGACAGGGAGTCGGTCAGCCCCAGCATTTT
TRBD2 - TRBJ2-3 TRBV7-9 CASSLRLAASTDTQYF TGTGCCAGCAGCTTAAGGCTAGCGGCTAGCACAGATACGCAGTATTTT
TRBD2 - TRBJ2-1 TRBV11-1 CASATSGPYNEQFF TGTGCCAGCGCGACTAGCGGTCCCTACAATGAGCAGTTCTTC
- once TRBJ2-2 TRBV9 CASSQKSGANTGELFF TGTGCCAGCAGTCAAAAATCAGGGGCGAACACCGGGGAGCTGTTTTTT
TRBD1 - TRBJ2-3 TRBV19 CASSLPGTGSTDTQYF TGTGCCAGTAGTTTACCTGGGACAGGCAGCACAGATACGCAGTATTTT
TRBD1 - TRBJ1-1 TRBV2 CASSPRQGMNTEAFF TGTGCCAGCAGTCCCCGACAGGGGATGAACACTGAAGCTTTCTTT
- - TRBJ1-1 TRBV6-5 CASSYRQAMNTEAFF TGTGCCAGCAGTTACAGGCAGGCTATGAACACTGAAGCTTTCTTT
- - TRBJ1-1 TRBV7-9 CASSLLQGQSEAFF TGTGCCAGCAGCTTACTACAAGGACAATCCGAAGCTTTCTTT
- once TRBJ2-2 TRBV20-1 CSATERGNTGELFF TGCAGTGCTACTGAAAGGGGGAACACCGGGGAGCTGTTTTTT
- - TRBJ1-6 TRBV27 CASSLGGRGSPLHF TGTGCCAGCAGTTTAGGTGGCAGGGGCTCACCCCTCCACTTT
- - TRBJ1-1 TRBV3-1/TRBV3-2 CASSRNLDKNQAFF TGTGCCAGCAGCCGTAACCTCGACAAAAATCAAGCTTTCTTT
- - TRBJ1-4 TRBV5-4 CASSRDTNEKLFF TGTGCCAGCAGCCGAGATACCAATGAAAAACTGTTTTTT
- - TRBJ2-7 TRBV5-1 CASSLESGYPIYEQYF TGCGCCAGCAGCTTGGAGTCGGGGTATCCCATCTACGAGCAGTACTTC
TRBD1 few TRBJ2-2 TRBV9 CASSVSRGRGYTGELFF TGTGCCAGCAGCGTTTCAAGGGGGCGAGGGTACACCGGGGAGCTGTTTTTT
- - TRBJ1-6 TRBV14 CASSQDRSSPLHF TGTGCCAGCAGCCAAGACCGGAGTTCACCCCTCCACTTT
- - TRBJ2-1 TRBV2 CASSEARRDEQFF TGTGCCAGCAGTGAAGCGCGGAGGGATGAGCAGTTCTTC
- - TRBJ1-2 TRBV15 CATSRDIAKINYGYTF TGTGCCACCAGCAGAGATATTGCGAAGATTAACTATGGCTACACCTTC
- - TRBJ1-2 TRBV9 CASSSTAPSGGYTF TGTGCCAGCAGCTCAACGGCTCCCAGCGGTGGCTACACCTTC
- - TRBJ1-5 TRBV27 CASRLMQGFNQPQHF TGTGCCAGCAGACTTATGCAGGGGTTCAATCAGCCCCAGCATTTT